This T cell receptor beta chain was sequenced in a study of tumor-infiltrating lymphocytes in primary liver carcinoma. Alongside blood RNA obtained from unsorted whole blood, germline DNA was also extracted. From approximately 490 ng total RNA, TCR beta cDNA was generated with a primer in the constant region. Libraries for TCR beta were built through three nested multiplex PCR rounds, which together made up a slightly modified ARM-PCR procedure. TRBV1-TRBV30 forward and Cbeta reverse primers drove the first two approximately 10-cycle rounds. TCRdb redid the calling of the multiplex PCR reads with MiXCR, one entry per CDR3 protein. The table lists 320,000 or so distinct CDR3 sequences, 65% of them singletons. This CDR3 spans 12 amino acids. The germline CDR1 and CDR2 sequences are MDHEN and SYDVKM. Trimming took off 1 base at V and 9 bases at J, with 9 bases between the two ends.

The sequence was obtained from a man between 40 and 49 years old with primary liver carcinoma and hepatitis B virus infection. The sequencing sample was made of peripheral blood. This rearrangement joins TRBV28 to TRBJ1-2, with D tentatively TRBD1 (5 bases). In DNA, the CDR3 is TGTGCCAGCAGTTTATCAGGGTTTAGCTACACCTTC. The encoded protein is CASSLSGFSYTF.